The 20 T cell receptor beta chains given below trace back to one sample, sequenced in a study of blood T cell repertoires in COVID-19. Some clones are missing from TCRdb's copy, which holds only in-frame ones; the method was immunoSEQ multiplex PCR. The sample consists of roughly 150,000 clones, 79% of them appearing once. Sequencing input: peripheral blood. The receptors originated from a man between 50 and 59 years old with active or convalescent COVID-19.

Here the CDR3 DNA reads TGTGCCAGCAGCTTAGAGGGGACAGGGCTGAACACTGAAGCTTTCTTT. Translating it yields CASSLEGTGLNTEAFF. The V gene is TRBV7-9, the J gene TRBJ1-1; TRBD1 aligns across 9 bases. Unmatched junction bases numbered 3, after V lost 1 base and J lost 0 bases. Germline V gene sequence: CDR1 SEHNR, CDR2 FQNEAQ (reference sequence). The CDR3 totals 16 residues.

The chain couples TRBV27 to TRBJ2-3; the match to TRBD2 covers 8 bases. The CDR3 contains 17 residues. After removal of 4 bases from V and 1 base from J, the junction contained 10 bases not matched to a gene. Germline loops: CDR1 MNHEY, CDR2 SMNVEV (reference sequence). The CDR3 DNA follows: TGTGCCAGCAGTTCTCCCGGGGGGGCCCCTGGCACAGATACGCAGTATTTT. Amino acids: CASSSPGGAPGTDTQYF.

The gene calls are TRBV11-2 and TRBJ2-5; TRBD1 aligns across 7 bases. There are 15 residues in the CDR3. V lost 3 bases, J lost 1 base, and 5 bases stayed unmatched. Germline CDR1 and CDR2: SGHAT and FQNNGV. The CDR3 spells CASSFYRGPQETQYF. The DNA for the CDR3 is TGTGCCAGCAGCTTTTACAGGGGCCCCCAAGAGACCCAGTACTTC.

The rearrangement uses TRBV29-1 and TRBJ1-3, with 10 bases lining up with TRBD1. CDR1 SQVTM and CDR2 ANQGSEA come from the germline V gene. V gave up 5 bases and J gave up 0 bases; unmatched junction bases: 4. This CDR3 region has 15 residues. The CDR3 sequence is CSVWDRGYSGNTIYF. In DNA, the CDR3 is TGCAGCGTTTGGGACAGGGGTTACTCTGGAAACACCATATATTTT.

The chain joins TRBV15 to TRBJ2-7, with a weak D call TRBD2 (5 bases). Germline CDR1 LNHNV, CDR2 YYDKDF (reference sequence). The CDR3 has 17 amino acids. The ends were cut back, 0 bases at V and 1 base at J, with 16 bases in the middle. The CDR3 DNA follows: TGTGCCACCAGCAGAGAGGCTAGCCGCCCTATTTCCTACGAGCAGTACTTC. As protein: CATSREASRPISYEQYF. Drawing the rest from reference TRBV15 and TRBJ2-7, the complete variable domain is DAMVIQNPRYQVTQFGKPVTLSCSQTLNHNVMYWYQQKSSQAPKLLFHYYDKDFNNEADTPDNFQSRRPNTSFCFLDIRSPGLGDTAMYLCATSREASRPISYEQYFGPGTRLTVT.

The chain combines TRBV27 with TRBJ1-4; 9 nucleotides align to TRBD1. In germline, CDR1 is MNHEY, CDR2 SMNVEV (reference sequence). The CDR3 has 16 amino acids. V was clipped by 2 bases and J by 8 bases; unmatched bases: 9. The CDR3 sequence: CASSLAATGGWEKLFF. Here the CDR3 DNA reads TGTGCCAGCAGTTTAGCCGCGACAGGGGGATGGGAAAAACTGTTTTTT.

The chain carries TRBV5-6 and TRBJ1-4; D remains unclear. Germline CDR1 SGHDT, CDR2 YYEEEE. This CDR3 spans 13 amino acids. The V gene lost 0 bases and the J gene lost 8 bases, with 8 bases spanning the gap. CDR3 in DNA: TGTGCCAGCAGCTTGGTTATCGGGGAAAAACTGTTTTTT. Translation gives CASSLVIGEKLFF. The full variable domain, its missing parts supplied by reference TRBV5-6 and TRBJ1-4, is DAGVTQSPTHLIKTRGQQVTLRCSPKSGHDTVSWYQQALGQGPQFIFQYYEEEERQRGNFPDRFSGHQFPNYSSELNVNALLLGDSALYLCASSLVIGEKLFFGSGTQLSVL.

This chain connects TRBV18 to TRBJ1-1, with D maybe TRBD1 (6 bases). V lost 3 bases and J 7 bases, leaving 15 bases between the germline ends. CDR1 and CDR2 (germline): KGHSH, LQKENI. The CDR3 contains 14 residues. The CDR3 loop reads CASSPPHRVSEAFF. The CDR3, as DNA: TGTGCCAGCTCACCTCCGCACAGGGTGAGTGAAGCTTTCTTT.

The table lists this clone with a count of one. The chain joins TRBV5-1 to TRBJ1-3; tentative D call: TRBD1 (5 bases). The V and J ends lost 3 bases and 0 bases respectively, with 22 bases between them. Germline CDR1 SGHRS, CDR2 YFSETQ. The length of the CDR3 is 19 residues. The CDR3 is CASSSEGITGPFSGNTIYF. The CDR3 nucleotides read TGCGCCAGCAGCTCCGAAGGGATAACAGGCCCTTTCTCTGGAAACACCATATATTTT.

This clone was picked up a small number of times. The chain employs TRBV24-1 and TRBJ2-3; a possible D gene is TRBD1 (5 bases). Germline V gene lookup returns CDR1 KGHDR and CDR2 SFDVKD. V was clipped by 0 bases and J by 4 bases, with 13 bases between them. The CDR3 runs to 16 residues. The CDR3 sequence: CATSDLRAGMSDTQYF. CDR3 in DNA: TGTGCCACCAGTGATTTGCGGGCAGGGATGTCAGATACGCAGTATTTT.

This chain joins TRBV19 and TRBJ2-5; D may be TRBD2 (7 bases). Germline CDR1 is LNHDA and CDR2 is SQIVND (reference sequence). This CDR3 has 16 amino acids. V lost 5 bases to trimming and J lost 5 bases, with 21 bases between them. CDR3 sequence: CASSPSLGGAGETQYF. CDR3 nucleotides: TGTGCCAGTAGTCCCTCTTTAGGGGGGGCGGGGGAGACCCAGTACTTC.

This clone was picked up a small number of times. The gene calls are TRBV11-2 and TRBJ2-6; D not resolved. Deletions cut 4 bases from V and 2 bases from J, with 9 bases between. CDR1 and CDR2 (germline): SGHAT, FQNNGV. The CDR3 totals 15 residues. Here the CDR3 DNA reads TGTGCCAGCAGCTCCCTCGCTACTGGGGCCAACGTCCTGACTTTC. Amino acids: CASSSLATGANVLTF.

V and J are TRBV27 and TRBJ1-2; D possibly corresponds to TRBD1 (5 bases). This CDR3 spans 15 amino acids. V lost 5 bases and J lost 4, with 17 bases in between. Germline V gene sequence: CDR1 MNHEY, CDR2 SMNVEV (reference sequence). The CDR3 spells CASSTRGGEVYGYTF. In nucleotides, the CDR3 is TGTGCCAGCAGTACCCGGGGAGGGGAGGTCTATGGCTACACCTTC.

In this sample, this clone turned up once. The rearrangement uses TRBV28 and TRBJ1-4; a possible D gene is TRBD1 (6 bases). The CDR3 has 14 residues. V was shortened by 5 bases and J by 4 bases, with 11 bases between the two germline ends. Per germline, CDR1 MDHEN and CDR2 SYDVKM. The CDR3: CASSKTGYNEKLFF. The CDR3 region has the DNA TGTGCCAGCAGTAAGACAGGTTATAATGAAAAACTGTTTTTT. Looking up the rest from reference TRBV28 and TRBJ1-4 gives the full variable domain: DVKVTQSSRYLVKRTGEKVFLECVQDMDHENMFWYRQDPGLGLRLIYFSYDVKMKEKGDIPEGYSVSREKKERFSLILESASTNQTSMYLCASSKTGYNEKLFFGSGTQLSVL.

The sample holds many counts of this clone. The J gene is TRBJ1-4, the V gene TRBV9; 7 bases align to TRBD1. This CDR3 has 14 residues. V gave up 3 bases and J gave up 4 bases; unmatched junction bases: 3. The germline V gene encodes CDR1 SGDLS and CDR2 YYNGEE. CDR3 coding DNA: TGTGCCAGCAGCGAGGGGGCGAATAATGAAAAACTGTTTTTT. Amino acids: CASSEGANNEKLFF.

This clone was picked up a small number of times. The chain is built from TRBV10-3 and TRBJ1-4; possible D gene TRBD1, 5 bases. Germline lookup yields CDR1 ENHRY and CDR2 SYGVKD. The CDR3 consists of 15 residues. V lost 0 bases to trimming and J lost 0 bases, with 5 bases between them. The CDR3, as DNA: TGTGCCATCAGTGAGTCGACAGCAACTAATGAAAAACTGTTTTTT. It is translated as CAISESTATNEKLFF.

CDR3 DNA: TGTGCCAGTAGTACCGGGACAGCCTTGAACACTGAAGCTTTCTTT. It encodes CASSTGTALNTEAFF. The chain links TRBV19 to TRBJ1-1, with 7 bases identical to TRBD1. V dropped 4 bases and J dropped 0; count of bases not matched to a gene: 5. The length of the CDR3 is 15 residues. Germline values: CDR1 LNHDA, CDR2 SQIVND (reference sequence).

The chain combines TRBV12-3 or TRBV12-4 with TRBJ2-6, with unresolved D. There are 13 residues in the CDR3. The V and J ends lost 5 bases and 5 bases respectively, with 7 bases between them. The CDR3 reads CASSLLRANVLTF. CDR3 in DNA: TGTGCCAGCAGTCTCCTTAGGGCCAACGTCCTGACTTTC.

V usage is TRBV12-3 or TRBV12-4 and J usage is TRBJ1-1; unclear D gene. V was shortened by 5 bases and J by 11 bases, with 12 bases between the two germline ends. The CDR3 contains 11 residues. As DNA, the CDR3 is TGTGCCAGCAGTCCGGGGATGGGGGCTTTCTTT. Translating gives CASSPGMGAFF.

The chain uses TRBV30 and TRBJ2-4; TRBD2 aligns across 8 bases. Germline CDR1 is GTSNPN and CDR2 is SVGIG (reference sequence). V was pared by 6 bases and J by 4 bases, with 2 bases of the junction left unmatched. This CDR3 spans 12 amino acids. DNA of the CDR3: TGTGCCTGCGGGGGGGGGAAAAACATTCAGTACTTC. It yields the protein CACGGGKNIQYF.